Each of the 9 T cell receptor beta chains below was sequenced from the same sample in a study of T cell responses to AZD1222 COVID-19 vaccine (dated by TCRdb to the early 2020s). The time point label, as the study defines it: baseline before first vaccination. The sample's treatment or condition label, decoded: meningococcal conjugate vaccine given as trial control. The library came from the immunoSEQ multiplex PCR assay. The table was pulled from immuneACCESS by TCRdb, which kept in-frame rearrangements only. Such tables lose some clones; where checked, under half of the loss comes from unresolved V genes, and the rest has no known cause. The sample table contains 110,000 or so clones; only one count was recorded for roughly 90% of them. The top ten constitute roughly 3% of the sample. This material consisted of peripheral blood, taken on day 0 of MenACWY control vaccination. These receptors were obtained from an adult in good health.

The gene calls are TRBV30 and TRBJ2-7, with D possibly matching TRBD1 (5 bases). Germline values: CDR1 GTSNPN, CDR2 SVGIG (reference sequence). V lost 0 bases, J lost 5 bases, and 11 bases lay in between. The CDR3 runs to 13 residues. The CDR3 here is CAWSVRLRDEQYF. The CDR3 nucleotides are TGTGCCTGGAGTGTCAGGCTCAGGGACGAGCAGTACTTC.

The chain joins TRBV27 to TRBJ2-1; tentative D call: TRBD2 (7 bases). The length of the CDR3 is 15 residues. The germline V and J ends were trimmed by 2 bases and 7 bases, with 15 bases remaining between them. Germline CDR1 and CDR2: MNHEY and SMNVEV (reference sequence). CDR3 sequence reads: CASSLLGGTTNEQFF. CDR3 nucleotide sequence: TGTGCCAGCAGTTTACTGGGGGGGACAACGAATGAGCAGTTCTTC.

The chain carries TRBV29-1 and TRBJ1-1; D is possibly TRBD1 (5 bases). Between the trimmed V and J ends, which lost 7 bases and 5 bases, there was a span of 20 bases. The CDR3 is made up of 14 amino acids. CDR1 SQVTM and CDR2 ANQGSEA come from the germline V gene. This CDR3 reads CSGGGFIGETEAFF. The DNA for the CDR3 is TGCAGCGGCGGGGGGTTTATAGGGGAGACTGAAGCTTTCTTT.

The rearrangement links TRBV27 to TRBJ2-7; D is possibly TRBD1 or TRBD2 (5 bases each). This CDR3 has 13 residues. Germline CDR1 reads MNHEY; CDR2 reads SMNVEV (reference sequence). Trimming stripped 4 bases from V and 2 bases from J, with 9 bases between. The CDR3: CASSYGATYEQYF. Written as DNA, the CDR3 is TGTGCCAGCAGTTACGGGGCCACCTACGAGCAGTACTTC.

This clone has only one observation. V usage is TRBV27 and J usage is TRBJ1-5; D unresolved. Germline CDR1 is MNHEY and CDR2 is SMNVEV (reference sequence). CDR3 size: 13 residues. V lost 3 bases to trimming and J lost 4 bases, with 7 bases between them. CDR3 nucleotides: TGTGCCAGCAGTTTGTTAGGGAATCAGCCCCAGCATTTT. Translated: CASSLLGNQPQHF.

CDR3 bases: TGTGCCAGCAGCCCGAGACAGGCCGAAGAGGCCGTGCAGTACTTC. Translating it yields CASSPRQAEEAVQYF. The chain recombines TRBV16 with TRBJ2-7, with D maybe TRBD1 (6 bases). The germline V gene has CDR1 KGHSY and CDR2 FQNENV. V lost 4 bases, J lost 9 bases, and 22 bases lay in between. This CDR3 comprises 15 residues.

The V gene is TRBV18, the J gene TRBJ1-1; 7 bases are a match to TRBD1. The ends lost 4 bases at V and 0 bases at J; junction bases unmatched: 2. From germline, CDR1 is KGHSH and CDR2 LQKENI. The CDR3 extends over 14 amino acids. The CDR3 sequence: CASSLGTVNTEAFF. The CDR3 region has the DNA TGTGCCAGCTCACTCGGGACAGTGAACACTGAAGCTTTCTTT.

The V gene is TRBV6-6, the J gene TRBJ2-1, with D hard to call. The CDR3 extends over 12 amino acids. V lost 7 bases and J 9 bases, leaving 13 bases between the germline ends. CDR1 and CDR2 (germline): MNHNY, SVGAGI (reference sequence). The CDR3 DNA reads as TGTGCCAGCAACCCCCCCCGAGGTGAGCAGTTCTTC. Translated, it gives CASNPPRGEQFF.

This chain links TRBV7-9 with TRBJ2-3, with 9 bases fitting TRBD1. Germline CDR1 is SEHNR and CDR2 is FQNEAQ (reference sequence). The CDR3 contains 15 residues. J lost 7 bases, V lost 6 bases, and 11 bases had no gene match. The CDR3 bases are TGTGCCAGCAGTAGTCCGGGACAGGGTCGAAATACGCAGTATTTT. Translated, it gives CASSSPGQGRNTQYF.